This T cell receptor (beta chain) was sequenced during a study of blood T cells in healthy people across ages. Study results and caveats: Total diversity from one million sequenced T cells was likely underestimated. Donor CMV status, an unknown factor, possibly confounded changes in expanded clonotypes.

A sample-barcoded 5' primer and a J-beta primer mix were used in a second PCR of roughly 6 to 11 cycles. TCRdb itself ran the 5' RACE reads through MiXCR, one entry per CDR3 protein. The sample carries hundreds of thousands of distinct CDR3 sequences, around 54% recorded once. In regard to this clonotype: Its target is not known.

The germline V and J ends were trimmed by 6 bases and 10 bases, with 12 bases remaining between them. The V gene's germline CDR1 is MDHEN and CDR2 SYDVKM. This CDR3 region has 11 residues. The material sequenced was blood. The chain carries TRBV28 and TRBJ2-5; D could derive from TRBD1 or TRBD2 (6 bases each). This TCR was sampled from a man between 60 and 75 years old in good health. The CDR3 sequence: CASRLRGDQYF. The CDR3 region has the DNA TGTGCCAGCAGATTAAGGGGGGACCAGTACTTC.